This T cell receptor (beta chain) was retrieved from a study of beta chain features in type 1 diabetes. Study-wide results and limits: It was possible that PCR favored shorter templates, equally so in patients and controls.

Expressed TCRB transcripts were sequenced after all isolated RNA was converted to cDNA. The assay was immunoSEQ multiplex PCR, and TCRdb's table has in-frame clones only and misses some. The table has hundreds of thousands of clones, around 16% seen once; the top ten hold about 0.086%. The CDR3 runs 14 residues. Germline CDR1 SGHRS, CDR2 YFSETQ. V lost 1 base to trimming and J lost 4 bases, with 8 bases between them. This clone was counted between two and nine times. Its antigen remains unidentified. V is TRBV5-1 and J is TRBJ2-2; TRBD2 is a possible D gene (5 bases). The receptor was isolated from a man aged 18 to 30 in good health. The sample was naive CD4+ T cells from blood. Written as DNA, the CDR3 is TGCGCCAGCAGCTTGCCGGGAATCACCGGGGAGCTGTTTTTT. This gives the protein CASSLPGITGELFF.